A single sample gave rise to the 2 T cell receptor beta chains below, sequenced in a study of blood T cell repertoires in COVID-19. Data came from immunoSEQ multiplex PCR; TCRdb stores just in-frame clones and leaves some out. The sample consists of about 170,000 clones, about 88% of them appearing once. The sequenced material came from peripheral blood. These receptors were obtained from an elderly woman in a cohort sampled during active or convalescent COVID-19.

The chain couples TRBV13 to TRBJ2-5; a weak D match, TRBD2 (6 bases). V lost 10 bases to trimming and J lost 5 bases, with 20 bases between them. The CDR3 covers 14 residues. Germline V lookup: CDR1 PRHDT, CDR2 FYEKMQ (reference sequence). The CDR3: CATDSWRGLETQYF. The CDR3 nucleotides are TGTGCCACCGATTCGTGGCGGGGTCTGGAGACCCAGTACTTC.

The chain is built from TRBV19 and TRBJ1-2; a weak D match, TRBD1 (6 bases). Germline assignment: CDR1 LNHDA and CDR2 SQIVND (reference sequence). Trimming removed 6 bases at V and 3 bases at J, with 11 bases between. The CDR3 totals 13 residues. The CDR3 DNA follows: TGTGCCAGTAGCGGACAGACCTACTATGGCTACACCTTC. It is translated as CASSGQTYYGYTF.